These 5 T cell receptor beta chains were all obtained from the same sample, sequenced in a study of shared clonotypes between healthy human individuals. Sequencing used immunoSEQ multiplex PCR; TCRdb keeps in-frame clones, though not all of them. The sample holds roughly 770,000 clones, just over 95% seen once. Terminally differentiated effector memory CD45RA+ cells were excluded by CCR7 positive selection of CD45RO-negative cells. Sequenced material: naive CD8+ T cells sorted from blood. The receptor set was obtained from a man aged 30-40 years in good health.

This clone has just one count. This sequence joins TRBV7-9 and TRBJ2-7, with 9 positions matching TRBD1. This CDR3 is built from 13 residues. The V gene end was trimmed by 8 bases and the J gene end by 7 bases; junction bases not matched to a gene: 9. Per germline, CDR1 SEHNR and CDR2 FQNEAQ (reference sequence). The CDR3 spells CASAPRDRVEQYF. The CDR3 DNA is TGTGCCAGCGCACCCCGGGACAGGGTTGAGCAGTACTTC.

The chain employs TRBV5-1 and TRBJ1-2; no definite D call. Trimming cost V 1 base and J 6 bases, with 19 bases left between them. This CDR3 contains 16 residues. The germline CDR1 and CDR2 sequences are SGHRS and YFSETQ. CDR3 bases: TGCGCCAGCAGCTTGCGCCAGGCGGGAGCGGTTGATGGCTACACCTTC. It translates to CASSLRQAGAVDGYTF.

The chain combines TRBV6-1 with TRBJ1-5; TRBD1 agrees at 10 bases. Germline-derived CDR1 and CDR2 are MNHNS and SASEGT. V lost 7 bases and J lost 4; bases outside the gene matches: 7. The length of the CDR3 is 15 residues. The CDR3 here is CASTGQGVGNQPQHF. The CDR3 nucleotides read TGTGCCAGCACAGGACAGGGGGTGGGGAATCAGCCCCAGCATTTT.

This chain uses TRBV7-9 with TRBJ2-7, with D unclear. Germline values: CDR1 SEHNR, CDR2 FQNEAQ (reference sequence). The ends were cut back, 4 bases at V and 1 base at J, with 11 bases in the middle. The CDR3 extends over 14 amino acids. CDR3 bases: TGTGCCAGCAGCTCTGACATATTGTCCTACGAGCAGTACTTC. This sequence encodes CASSSDILSYEQYF. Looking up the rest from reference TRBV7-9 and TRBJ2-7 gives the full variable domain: DTGVSQNPRHKITKRGQNVTFRCDPISEHNRLYWYRQTLGQGPEFLTYFQNEAQLEKSRLLSDRFSAERPKGSFSTLEIQRTEQGDSAMYLCASSSDILSYEQYFGPGTRLTVT.

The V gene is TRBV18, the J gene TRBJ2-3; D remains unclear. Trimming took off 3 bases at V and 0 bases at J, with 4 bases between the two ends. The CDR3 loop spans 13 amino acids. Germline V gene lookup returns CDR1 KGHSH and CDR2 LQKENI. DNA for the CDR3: TGTGCCAGCTCACCTTCTAGCACAGATACGCAGTATTTT. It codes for CASSPSSTDTQYF.